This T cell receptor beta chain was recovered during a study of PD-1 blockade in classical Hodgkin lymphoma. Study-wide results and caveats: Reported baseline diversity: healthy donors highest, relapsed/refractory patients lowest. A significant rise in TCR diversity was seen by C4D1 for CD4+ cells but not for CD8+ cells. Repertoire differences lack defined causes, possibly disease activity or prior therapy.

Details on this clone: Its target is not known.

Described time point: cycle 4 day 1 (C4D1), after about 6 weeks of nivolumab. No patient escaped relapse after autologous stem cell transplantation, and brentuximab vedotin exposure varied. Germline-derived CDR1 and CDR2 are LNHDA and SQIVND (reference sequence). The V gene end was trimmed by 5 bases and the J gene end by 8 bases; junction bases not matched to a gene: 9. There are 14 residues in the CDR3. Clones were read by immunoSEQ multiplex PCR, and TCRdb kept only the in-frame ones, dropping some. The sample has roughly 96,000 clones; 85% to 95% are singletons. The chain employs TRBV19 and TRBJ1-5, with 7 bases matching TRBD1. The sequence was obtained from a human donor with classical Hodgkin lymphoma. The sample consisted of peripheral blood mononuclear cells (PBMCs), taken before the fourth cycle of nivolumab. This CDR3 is CASSSRQGAEPQHF. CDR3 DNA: TGTGCCAGTAGTTCCCGACAGGGCGCTGAGCCCCAGCATTTT.